This TCR beta chain was recorded in a study of sequential checkpoint blockade in melanoma. Treatment noted: randomized to nivolumab then ipilimumab (arm A) or the reverse (arm B). The method was immunoSEQ multiplex PCR; TCRdb's version includes in-frame clones alone and lacks a portion of them. The table has about 6,000 clones, 21% seen once. To note about this clone: Its antigen is not identified.

General study findings and limits: Patients with week-13 increases in T-cell fraction and clonality benefited about 30 times more often.

Per the germline V gene, CDR1 is SGHRS and CDR2 is YFSETQ. The CDR3 extends over 14 amino acids. Trimming cost V 7 bases and J 13 bases, with 23 bases left between them. The sequence was obtained from a human donor with melanoma. The chain recombines TRBV5-1 with TRBJ2-2, with D perhaps TRBD1 or TRBD2 (6 bases each). The specimen comprised tumor tissue (inferred from file names), sampled from a patient given nivolumab and ipilimumab in sequence. The CDR3 DNA is TGCGCCAGCGGACCGGGACATACAGGAGGGAGGCTGTTTTTT. Encoded protein: CASGPGHTGGRLFF.